This TCR beta chain came from a study of blood T cells in healthy people across ages. A second PCR of roughly 6 to 12 cycles used a sample-barcoded 5' primer and a J-beta primer mix. Each cDNA molecule was tagged by a template-switch adaptor with 12 random nucleotides. Every sample returned 2.5 million or more CDR3-containing paired-end reads. In TCRdb, the 5' RACE reads were re-called with MiXCR into one record per CDR3 protein. Of about 1,400,000 distinct CDR3 sequences in the sample, around 42% are singletons; the top ten hold around 8%. Per-sample PBMC isolation yielded at least 6 million cells. With regard to this clonotype: Antigen: not known.

The CDR3 is 13 residues long. Trimming removed 4 bases at V and 3 bases at J, with 10 bases between. Germline V gene data show CDR1 as DFQATT and CDR2 as SNEGSKA (reference sequence). Study-wide findings and caveats: Roughly linear declines in TCR beta diversity per million T cells occurred with age.

Sequencing was done on a sample of blood. The TCR was taken from a woman in her late teens or twenties in good health. This chain connects TRBV20-1 to TRBJ2-1; TRBD1 or TRBD2 may be the D gene (5 bases each). The CDR3 spells CSAKPGSYNEQFF. The CDR3 nucleotides read TGCAGTGCTAAACCAGGGAGCTACAATGAGCAGTTCTTC.